Listed below are T cell receptor beta chains from one sample, sequenced in a study of CD8+ T cells in alopecia areata. Some clones are missing from TCRdb's copy, which holds only in-frame ones; the method was immunoSEQ multiplex PCR. The sample has about 98,000 clones, nearly 45% seen once. The sequencing input was CD4+ T cells sorted from blood. The origin of the receptors is a human donor with alopecia areata. The CDR3 runs from the conserved cysteine through the conserved F or W. D genes are given only for firm matches. Size tells how often a clone was seen (once, few, many) or the class of an expanded clone, and some rows leave it out.

abundance: few; d_gene: TRBD1; v_gene: TRBV5-1; j_gene: TRBJ2-7; CDR3nt: TGCGCCAGCAGCTGGCCGCGGGACAGGGGGGACGAGCAGTACTTC; CDR3aa: CASSWPRDRGDEQYF
abundance: few; d_gene: TRBD2; v_gene: TRBV29-1; j_gene: TRBJ2-1; CDR3nt: TGCAGCGTCCCCAGCGGGGGGTACAATGAGCAGTTCTTC; CDR3aa: CSVPSGGYNEQFF
abundance: .; d_gene: .; v_gene: TRBV30; j_gene: TRBJ2-1; CDR3nt: TGTGCCTGGAGCCCCAGGCGGGACCGGGAGCAGTTCTTC; CDR3aa: CAWSPRRDREQFF
abundance: .; d_gene: .; v_gene: TRBV5-1; j_gene: TRBJ2-3; CDR3nt: TGCGCCAGCAGCTTGGGGGCAGCAGATACGCAGTATTTT; CDR3aa: CASSLGAADTQYF
abundance: few; d_gene: .; v_gene: TRBV4-3; j_gene: TRBJ2-3; CDR3nt: TGCGCCAGCAGCCACCGAATGGAGGATACGCAGTATTTT; CDR3aa: CASSHRMEDTQYF
abundance: few; d_gene: TRBD2; v_gene: TRBV4-1; j_gene: TRBJ2-4; CDR3nt: TGCGCCAGCAGCCAAAGGGAGGGGACCGAAAACATTCAGTACTTC; CDR3aa: CASSQREGTENIQYF
abundance: few; d_gene: .; v_gene: TRBV6-5; j_gene: TRBJ2-5; CDR3nt: TGTGCCAGCAGGACGCTCAGGGAGTCTCAGACCCAGTACTTC; CDR3aa: CASRTLRESQTQYF
abundance: few; d_gene: .; v_gene: TRBV28; j_gene: TRBJ2-5; CDR3nt: TGTGCCAGCAGTACTCAGGCGGGGGCGAGAGGGGAGACCCAGTACTTC; CDR3aa: CASSTQAGARGETQYF
abundance: few; d_gene: TRBD2; v_gene: TRBV29-1; j_gene: TRBJ2-1; CDR3nt: TGCAGCGCAGCGGGAGGGCCGTCGAACAATGAGCAGTTCTTC; CDR3aa: CSAAGGPSNNEQFF
abundance: .; d_gene: .; v_gene: TRBV29-1; j_gene: TRBJ2-3; CDR3nt: TGCAGCGCCGAGCCCGGGACCAACGCACGGTATTTT; CDR3aa: CSAEPGTNARYF
abundance: .; d_gene: TRBD1; v_gene: TRBV29-1; j_gene: TRBJ2-3; CDR3nt: TGCAGCGTTGTGGGACAGTCAGATACGCAGTATTTT; CDR3aa: CSVVGQSDTQYF
abundance: .; d_gene: .; v_gene: TRBV21-1; j_gene: TRBJ2-1; CDR3nt: TGTGCCAGCAGCAAAGTCCACGAACGTGTGGATGAGCAGTTCTTC; CDR3aa: CASSKVHERVDEQFF
abundance: few; d_gene: .; v_gene: TRBV9; j_gene: TRBJ2-1; CDR3nt: TGTGCCAGCAGCCCTCAAGGGCGCGAGCAGTTCTTC; CDR3aa: CASSPQGREQFF
abundance: few; d_gene: .; v_gene: TRBV29-1; j_gene: TRBJ2-3; CDR3nt: TGCAGCGCCGCTGGCAGTACTCGAGATACGCAGTATTTT; CDR3aa: CSAAGSTRDTQYF
abundance: .; d_gene: .; v_gene: TRBV28; j_gene: TRBJ1-2; CDR3nt: TGTGCCAGCCGCCCCCTCCGGGCAGACGGTGGCTACACCTTC; CDR3aa: CASRPLRADGGYTF
abundance: .; d_gene: .; v_gene: TRBV29-1; j_gene: TRBJ2-4; CDR3nt: TGCAGCGTTGAGAGGCTCCTAGCCAAAAACATTCAGTACTTC; CDR3aa: CSVERLLAKNIQYF
abundance: .; d_gene: .; v_gene: TRBV30; j_gene: TRBJ1-2; CDR3nt: TGTGCCTGGAGTGGTACAGCCACTAACTATGGCTACACCTTC; CDR3aa: CAWSGTATNYGYTF
abundance: few; d_gene: TRBD2; v_gene: TRBV30; j_gene: TRBJ2-7; CDR3nt: TGTGCTGCGGGGGACTCGCGGGAGCAGTACTTC; CDR3aa: CAAGDSREQYF
abundance: few; d_gene: .; v_gene: TRBV21-1; j_gene: TRBJ2-1; CDR3nt: TGTGCCAGGAGAATCCAAACGGGCGAGCAGTTCTTC; CDR3aa: CARRIQTGEQFF
abundance: .; d_gene: .; v_gene: TRBV6-6; j_gene: TRBJ1-5; CDR3nt: TGTGCCAGCAGCGCCCCCCTCAATCAGCCCCAGCATTTT; CDR3aa: CASSAPLNQPQHF
abundance: .; d_gene: .; v_gene: TRBV28; j_gene: TRBJ2-7; CDR3nt: TGTGCCAGCAGTTTAACCGGTCGGCAGTACTTC; CDR3aa: CASSLTGRQYF
abundance: .; d_gene: .; v_gene: TRBV29-1; j_gene: TRBJ1-1; CDR3nt: TGCAGCGCAGGGAGGGGAGCTTTCTTT; CDR3aa: CSAGRGAFF
abundance: .; d_gene: .; v_gene: TRBV28; j_gene: TRBJ1-5; CDR3nt: TGTGCCAGCAGTTTTGCCGGGGGCGTCAGTCAGCCCCAGCATTTT; CDR3aa: CASSFAGGVSQPQHF
abundance: .; d_gene: .; v_gene: TRBV7-9; j_gene: TRBJ2-7; CDR3nt: TGTGCCAGCACCCAGTCGGGTCTTCGTGAGCAGTACTTC; CDR3aa: CASTQSGLREQYF
abundance: .; d_gene: TRBD2; v_gene: TRBV9; j_gene: TRBJ2-5; CDR3nt: TGTGCCAGCAGCGTAAGTGGCACTAGCGGGCTCGAGACCCAGTACTTC; CDR3aa: CASSVSGTSGLETQYF
abundance: few; d_gene: .; v_gene: TRBV5-1; j_gene: TRBJ1-3; CDR3nt: TGCGCCAGCAGCTTGCAAGGGCCTGGAAACACCATATATTTT; CDR3aa: CASSLQGPGNTIYF
abundance: few; d_gene: .; v_gene: TRBV9; j_gene: TRBJ2-5; CDR3nt: TGTGCCAGCAGCGTAGCCCCAGGACAAGAGACCCAGTACTTC; CDR3aa: CASSVAPGQETQYF
abundance: few; d_gene: TRBD2; v_gene: TRBV29-1; j_gene: TRBJ2-3; CDR3nt: TGCAGCGTTGATGGCGGGGGGGCCGGAGATACGCAGTATTTT; CDR3aa: CSVDGGGAGDTQYF
abundance: .; d_gene: TRBD1; v_gene: TRBV7-3; j_gene: TRBJ2-5; CDR3nt: TGTGCCAGCAGCTCGGGACAGGGAGAGACCCAGTACTTC; CDR3aa: CASSSGQGETQYF
abundance: few; d_gene: .; v_gene: TRBV23-1; j_gene: TRBJ1-1; CDR3nt: TGCGCCAGCAGTCCCAGACGGGGAGAGACTGAAGCTTTCTTT; CDR3aa: CASSPRRGETEAFF
abundance: .; d_gene: .; v_gene: TRBV28; j_gene: TRBJ2-7; CDR3nt: TGTGCCACCCAGGGGAACTCCTACGAGCAGTACTTC; CDR3aa: CATQGNSYEQYF
abundance: few; d_gene: .; v_gene: TRBV28; j_gene: TRBJ2-1; CDR3nt: TGTGCCAGCAGCCTTGACAGCTCCTACAATGAGCAGTTCTTC; CDR3aa: CASSLDSSYNEQFF
abundance: .; d_gene: .; v_gene: TRBV29-1; j_gene: TRBJ2-1; CDR3nt: TGCAGCGTTGAGCGGCAATACAATGAGCAGTTCTTC; CDR3aa: CSVERQYNEQFF
abundance: .; d_gene: .; v_gene: TRBV30; j_gene: TRBJ2-1; CDR3nt: TGTGCCTGGAAGGCTCTCGATAGAAATGAGCAGTTCTTC; CDR3aa: CAWKALDRNEQFF
abundance: few; d_gene: .; v_gene: TRBV29-1; j_gene: TRBJ1-1; CDR3nt: TGCAGCGTTGCGGGGCGAGCGAACACTGAAGCTTTCTTT; CDR3aa: CSVAGRANTEAFF
abundance: once; d_gene: .; v_gene: TRBV5-1; j_gene: TRBJ2-7; CDR3nt: TGCGCCAGCAGCCCTGGCGGCAGCTTCGAACAGTACTTC; CDR3aa: CASSPGGSFEQYF
abundance: .; d_gene: TRBD1; v_gene: TRBV10-3; j_gene: TRBJ1-1; CDR3nt: TGTGCCATCAGTGAGTCAAGAGGGGGCAACACTGAAGCTTTCTTT; CDR3aa: CAISESRGGNTEAFF
abundance: .; d_gene: .; v_gene: TRBV30; j_gene: TRBJ2-1; CDR3nt: TGTGCCTGGCTCTGGGGGAGAGGGGTCAATGAGCAGTTCTTC; CDR3aa: CAWLWGRGVNEQFF
abundance: .; d_gene: .; v_gene: TRBV18; j_gene: TRBJ1-2; CDR3nt: TGTGCCAGCTCACCCTGGGAAGGCGGTGGCTACACCTTC; CDR3aa: CASSPWEGGGYTF
abundance: once; d_gene: TRBD1; v_gene: TRBV6-5; j_gene: TRBJ2-7; CDR3nt: TGTGCCAGCAGCTCGGACAGGGCCGGATCCTACGAGCAGTACTTC; CDR3aa: CASSSDRAGSYEQYF
abundance: few; d_gene: TRBD1; v_gene: TRBV28; j_gene: TRBJ2-6; CDR3nt: TGTGCCAGCAGCCTTACAGGGGACCCTGGGGCCAACGTCCTGACTTTC; CDR3aa: CASSLTGDPGANVLTF
abundance: .; d_gene: .; v_gene: TRBV30; j_gene: TRBJ2-3; CDR3nt: TGTGCCTGGGGGGCGCATACGCAGTATTTT; CDR3aa: CAWGAHTQYF
abundance: few; d_gene: .; v_gene: TRBV2; j_gene: TRBJ2-6; CDR3nt: TGTGCCAGCAGCCTCGGCGGCTTCTCTGGGGCCAACGTCCTGACTTTC; CDR3aa: CASSLGGFSGANVLTF
abundance: few; d_gene: TRBD2; v_gene: TRBV29-1; j_gene: TRBJ2-1; CDR3nt: TGCAGCGTTGAGTCTAGCGGTTACAATGAGCAGTTCTTC; CDR3aa: CSVESSGYNEQFF
abundance: once; d_gene: .; v_gene: TRBV18; j_gene: TRBJ2-5; CDR3nt: TGTGCCAGCTCACCAGGGGTCCACGAGACCCAGTACTTC; CDR3aa: CASSPGVHETQYF
abundance: .; d_gene: .; v_gene: TRBV7-2; j_gene: TRBJ2-7; CDR3nt: TGTGCCAGCAGCGGGCAGGGCTACGAGCAGTACTTC; CDR3aa: CASSGQGYEQYF
abundance: .; d_gene: TRBD2; v_gene: TRBV5-1; j_gene: TRBJ2-1; CDR3nt: TGCGCCAGCAGCTTGGGGCAGGGACTATACAATGAGCAGTTCTTC; CDR3aa: CASSLGQGLYNEQFF
abundance: .; d_gene: .; v_gene: TRBV11-2; j_gene: TRBJ2-1; CDR3nt: TGTGCCAGCAGCCAAGGCCCGCAGCAGTTCTTC; CDR3aa: CASSQGPQQFF
abundance: .; d_gene: .; v_gene: TRBV29-1; j_gene: TRBJ2-7; CDR3nt: TGCAGCGCCTCAGAGCCCTACGAGCAGTACTTC; CDR3aa: CSASEPYEQYF
abundance: few; d_gene: TRBD2; v_gene: TRBV4-3; j_gene: TRBJ2-7; CDR3nt: TGCGCCAGCAGCCAAGGGACTAGCGGGAGGTACGAGCAGTACTTC; CDR3aa: CASSQGTSGRYEQYF
abundance: .; d_gene: .; v_gene: TRBV15; j_gene: TRBJ1-5; CDR3nt: TGTGCCACCAGCCGTGGATGGGGAGCCCAGCATTTT; CDR3aa: CATSRGWGAQHF